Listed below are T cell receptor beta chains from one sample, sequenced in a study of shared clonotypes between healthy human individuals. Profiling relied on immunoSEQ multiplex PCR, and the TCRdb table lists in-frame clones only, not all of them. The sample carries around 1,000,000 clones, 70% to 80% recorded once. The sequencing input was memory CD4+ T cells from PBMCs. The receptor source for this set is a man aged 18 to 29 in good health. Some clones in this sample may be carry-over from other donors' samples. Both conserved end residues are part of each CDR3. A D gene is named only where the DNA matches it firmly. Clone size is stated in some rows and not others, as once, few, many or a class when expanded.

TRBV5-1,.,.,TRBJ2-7,CASSSRQGRSYEQYF,TGCGCCAGCAGCTCCAGGCAGGGAAGATCCTACGAGCAGTACTTC
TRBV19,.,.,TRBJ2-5,CASSIGQGETQYF,TGTGCCAGTAGTATCGGGCAGGGGGAGACCCAGTACTTC
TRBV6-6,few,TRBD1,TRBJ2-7,CASSIRTGGYEQYF,TGTGCCAGCAGCATTCGGACAGGGGGCTACGAGCAGTACTTC
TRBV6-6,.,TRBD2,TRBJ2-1,CASSYSGTSGRTEQFF,TGTGCCAGCAGTTACTCTGGGACTAGCGGGAGGACGGAGCAGTTCTTC
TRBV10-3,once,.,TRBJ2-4,CAISDEKNIQYF,TGTGCCATCAGTGATGAGAAAAACATTCAGTACTTC
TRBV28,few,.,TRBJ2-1,CASSLVRGGGSRRDEQFF,TGTGCCAGCAGTTTAGTTCGGGGCGGGGGCTCGCGGAGAGATGAGCAGTTCTTC
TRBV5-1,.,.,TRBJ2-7,CASSFGRLGYEQYF,TGCGCCAGCAGCTTCGGCAGGTTAGGCTACGAGCAGTACTTC
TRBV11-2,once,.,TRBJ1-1,CASSLIQATEAFF,TGTGCCAGCAGCCTGATCCAGGCTACTGAAGCTTTCTTT
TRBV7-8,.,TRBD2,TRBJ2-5,CASSTGLFQETQYF,TGTGCCAGCAGCACGGGACTATTCCAAGAGACCCAGTACTTC
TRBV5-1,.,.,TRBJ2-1,CASGLVLSSYNEQFF,TGCGCCAGCGGCTTGGTACTGAGCTCCTACAATGAGCAGTTCTTC
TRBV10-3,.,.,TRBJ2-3,CAISEPPSGTDTQYF,TGTGCCATCAGTGAGCCACCTAGCGGCACAGATACGCAGTATTTT
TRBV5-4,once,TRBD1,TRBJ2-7,CASSEDRGREQYF,TGTGCCAGCAGCGAGGACAGGGGGCGAGAGCAGTACTTC
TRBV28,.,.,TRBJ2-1,CASSFLGAGLDNEQFF,TGTGCCAGCAGTTTTCTAGGGGCAGGATTAGACAATGAGCAGTTCTTC
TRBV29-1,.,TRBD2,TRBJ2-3,CSVAVAGGGDTQYF,TGCAGCGTGGCCGTAGCGGGAGGTGGAGATACGCAGTATTTT
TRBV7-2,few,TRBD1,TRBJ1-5,CASSLAGTGVYQPQHF,TGTGCCAGCAGCTTAGCTGGGACAGGGGTTTATCAGCCCCAGCATTTT
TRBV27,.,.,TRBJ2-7,CASSPYLALAYEQYF,TGTGCCAGCAGCCCCTACCTAGCTTTGGCCTACGAGCAGTACTTC
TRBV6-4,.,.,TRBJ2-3,CASSAAGTDTQYF,TGTGCCAGCAGTGCCGCGGGGACAGATACGCAGTATTTT
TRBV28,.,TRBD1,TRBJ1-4,CASSLKGQGIEKLFF,TGTGCCAGCAGTTTAAAGGGACAGGGAATTGAAAAACTGTTTTTT
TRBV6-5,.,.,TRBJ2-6,CASQGTSSGANVLTF,TGTGCCAGCCAGGGGACATCCTCTGGGGCCAACGTCCTGACTTTC
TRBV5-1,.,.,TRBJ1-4,CASKKQGPVTNEKLFF,TGCGCCAGCAAGAAGCAGGGACCCGTTACTAATGAAAAACTGTTTTTT
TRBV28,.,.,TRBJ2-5,CASSFGGAGRETQYF,TGTGCCAGCAGTTTTGGGGGGGCAGGGCGAGAGACCCAGTACTTC
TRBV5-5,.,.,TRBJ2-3,CASSPRRYTSRTDTQYF,TGTGCCAGCAGCCCTAGGCGGTACACCAGCCGAACAGATACGCAGTATTTT
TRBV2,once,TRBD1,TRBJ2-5,CARTGGRQETQYF,TGTGCCAGGACAGGGGGTCGTCAAGAGACCCAGTACTTC
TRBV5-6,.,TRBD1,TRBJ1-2,CASSLQGVNYGYTF,TGTGCCAGCAGCTTACAGGGGGTGAACTATGGCTACACCTTC
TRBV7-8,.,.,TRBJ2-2,CASSYDTGSTGELFF,TGTGCCAGCAGCTACGATACAGGGTCCACCGGGGAGCTGTTTTTT
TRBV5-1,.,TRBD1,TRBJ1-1,CASSAGQPNTEAFF,TGCGCCAGCAGCGCGGGACAGCCGAACACTGAAGCTTTCTTT